This is a list of T cell receptor beta chains from one sample in a study of control samples from healthy donors and cancer patients. Using immunoSEQ multiplex PCR, the repertoire was profiled, and TCRdb retains in-frame clones only, with some absent. Among about 140,000 clones, about 90% were seen once, and the ten largest hold approximately 2.9%. The sequenced sample consisted of blood. These receptors were collected from a man aged 25-40 years in good health. The CDR3 runs from the conserved cysteine through the conserved F or W.

j_call v_call cdr3_aa
TRBJ2-7 TRBV28 CASSLMGTTYEQYF
TRBJ1-2 TRBV10-3 CAISESPGNGYTF
TRBJ1-2 TRBV19 CASSPANYGYTF
TRBJ2-5 TRBV6-2/TRBV6-3 CASSDRVRETQYF
TRBJ1-1 TRBV10-2 CASSEGPGGDTEAFF
TRBJ2-5 TRBV7-2 CASSLARMKETQYF
TRBJ1-4 TRBV2 CASSGGQGVEKLFF
TRBJ1-4 TRBV5-1 CASSLGDRENEKLFF
TRBJ1-6 TRBV5-1 CASSLERVGSPLHF
TRBJ1-3 TRBV3-1/TRBV3-2 CASSQETGGTGNTIYF
TRBJ1-1 TRBV29-1 CSVDGMNTEAFF
TRBJ2-1 TRBV6-1 CASSDDAFNEQFF
TRBJ2-1 TRBV7-3 CASSFTSGGDIEQFF
TRBJ1-6 TRBV7-3 CASSLGIGSPLHF
TRBJ1-3 TRBV5-1 CASSPQTGPSGGNTIYF
TRBJ1-1 TRBV19 CASSIGSWNEAFF
TRBJ1-2 TRBV5-6 CASSLDPLSIRINYGYTF
TRBJ1-1 TRBV5-1 CASSLGQKNTEAFF
TRBJ2-7 TRBV2 CAIAGTGRYEQYF
TRBJ2-3 TRBV3-1/TRBV3-2 CASSGFGLAGYTDTQYF
TRBJ2-1 TRBV9 CASSTRGGVYNEQFF
TRBJ2-7 TRBV7-8 CASSPWDTSYEQYF
TRBJ1-5 TRBV6-6 CASSPGRDQPQHF
TRBJ2-2 TRBV3-1/TRBV3-2 CASSQGGRGGTGELFF
TRBJ2-4 TRBV19 CASQVAALAKNIQYF
TRBJ2-7 TRBV2 CASKPQLTSYEQYF
TRBJ2-7 TRBV27 CASSSGAPYEQYF
TRBJ2-6 TRBV7-9 CAGGTGDGANVLTF
TRBJ1-1 TRBV6-2/TRBV6-3 CASSYLTGNTEAFF
TRBJ1-2 TRBV19 CASSTTARGYGYTF
TRBJ2-1 TRBV6-1 CASSEWGIGMNEQFF
TRBJ2-1 TRBV28 CASSFNEQFF
TRBJ2-7 TRBV6-5 CASSYGVTYEQYF
TRBJ1-5 TRBV6-5 CASSAGGNQPQHF
TRBJ1-1 TRBV30 CAWSVGPDRGFAFF
TRBJ2-3 TRBV2 CASSVRLAKGGDTQYF
TRBJ1-5 TRBV19 CASSSGTGVSGNQPQHF
TRBJ1-2 TRBV30 CAWSTHTSNYGYTF
TRBJ1-1 TRBV19 CASSLYRGTEAFF
TRBJ2-7 TRBV25-1 CASQTGPHEQYF
TRBJ1-2 TRBV6-5 CASSSPNYGYTF
TRBJ1-3 TRBV6-5 CASRVQGGGNTIYF
TRBJ1-6 TRBV7-9 CASSLGQGGSYNSPLHF
TRBJ1-2 TRBV5-1 CASTPEGGVYGYTF
TRBJ2-7 TRBV4-2 CASSQHFQAGGIYEQYF
TRBJ1-3 TRBV5-5 CASTFSGNTIYF
TRBJ1-4 TRBV4-1 CASSQPTGSWEKLFF
TRBJ1-1 TRBV9 CASSFSVNTEAFF
TRBJ2-1 TRBV28 CASSPPWTGAHNEQFF
TRBJ2-1 TRBV6-5 CASSYFSGNNEQFF
TRBJ2-7 TRBV4-2 CASSQALAGSYEQYF
TRBJ1-4 TRBV3-1/TRBV3-2 CASSQGKPRGNEKLFF
TRBJ1-2 TRBV9 CASSVVGPYGYTF
TRBJ2-3 TRBV4-2 CASSQGTSGVVDTQYF
TRBJ1-2 TRBV5-1 CASSPDFDYGYTF